Shown below are 18 T cell receptor beta chains from a single sample sequenced in a study of blood T cell repertoires in COVID-19. Profiled with immunoSEQ multiplex PCR; TCRdb holds only in-frame clones, not every one. The sample contains some 230,000 clones, around four fifths of which appear only once. Source material: peripheral blood. The source is a woman of 80 years or more with COVID-19, enrolled during active disease.

The chain employs TRBV5-1 and TRBJ2-1; 9 bases line up with TRBD1. Per germline, CDR1 SGHRS and CDR2 YFSETQ. V gave up 4 bases and J gave up 2 bases; unmatched junction bases: 7. This CDR3 is built from 16 residues. This CDR3 reads CASSNSGTGTYNEQFF. In DNA form, the CDR3 reads TGCGCCAGCAGCAACTCCGGGACAGGGACCTACAATGAGCAGTTCTTC.

The chain combines TRBV24-1 with TRBJ2-3; TRBD2 matches at 12 bases. With 5 bases clipped from V and 4 bases from J, the junction kept 6 bases outside the gene matches. Germline CDR1 KGHDR, CDR2 SFDVKD. The CDR3 length is 16 residues. The CDR3 DNA follows: TGTGCCACCAGTGCCCCGGGACTAGCGGGCTCAGATACGCAGTATTTT. This gives the protein CATSAPGLAGSDTQYF.

The chain joins TRBV5-4 to TRBJ1-6, with TRBD1 matching over 7 bases. Germline lookup yields CDR1 SGHNT and CDR2 YYREEE (reference sequence). The CDR3 covers 15 residues. J was trimmed by 7 bases and V by 4 bases; bases with no gene match: 8. The CDR3 DNA sequence: TGTGCCAGCAGCCAAAAAACAGGGGAAAATTCACCCCTCCACTTT. Protein sequence: CASSQKTGENSPLHF.

The V gene is TRBV15, the J gene TRBJ2-5; D might be TRBD2 (6 bases). Trimming stripped 4 bases from V and 1 base from J, with 10 bases between. The germline CDR1 and CDR2 sequences are LNHNV and YYDKDF (reference sequence). The length of the CDR3 is 14 residues. The CDR3 bases are TGTGCCACCAGCATCGGGACTCTCCAAGAGACCCAGTACTTC. The encoded protein is CATSIGTLQETQYF.

V gene TRBV7-9 combines with J gene TRBJ1-5, with D unclear. Germline loops: CDR1 SEHNR, CDR2 FQNEAQ (reference sequence). The CDR3 loop spans 12 amino acids. V lost 3 bases and J 4 bases, leaving 4 bases between the germline ends. The CDR3, as DNA: TGTGCCAGCAGCTTCGGGAATCAGCCCCAGCATTTT. Translated, it gives CASSFGNQPQHF.

This sequence joins TRBV6-6 and TRBJ2-7; perhaps TRBD2 as D (6 bases). Germline CDR1 reads MNHNY; CDR2 reads SVGAGI (reference sequence). The CDR3 length is 16 residues. Trimming took 6 bases from V and 4 from J, leaving 22 bases between them. CDR3 sequence reads: CASRPPGEHYLYEQYF. The CDR3 bases are TGTGCCAGCAGGCCTCCGGGGGAGCACTATCTGTACGAGCAGTACTTC.

The chain has TRBV5-1 and TRBJ2-3; 10 bases agree with TRBD2. The trim removed 5 bases at V and 6 bases at J, leaving 6 bases unmatched. This CDR3 contains 14 residues. Germline loops: CDR1 SGHRS, CDR2 YFSETQ. The CDR3 region is CASSPGTSVDTQYF. CDR3 DNA sequence: TGCGCCAGCAGTCCCGGGACTAGCGTGGATACGCAGTATTTT.

The chain carries TRBV6-5 and TRBJ2-2, with 9 positions matching TRBD1. J was trimmed by 7 bases and V by 0 bases; bases with no gene match: 6. There are 16 residues in the CDR3. CDR1 and CDR2 from the germline V gene are MNHEY and SVGAGI. CDR3 protein: CASSYSGDRAHGELFF. As DNA, the CDR3 is TGTGCCAGCAGTTACTCCGGGGACAGGGCTCACGGGGAGCTGTTTTTT.

This chain uses TRBV7-2 with TRBJ1-6; TRBD1 might be the D (6 bases). This CDR3 is built from 15 residues. The germline V gene has CDR1 SGHTA and CDR2 FQGNSA. Between the trimmed V and J ends, which lost 3 bases and 1 base, there was a span of 7 bases. In nucleotides, the CDR3 is TGTGCCAGCAGCTTCCAGGGGTCCTATAATTCACCCCTCCACTTT. As protein: CASSFQGSYNSPLHF.

The gene calls are TRBV7-2 and TRBJ1-2; D might be TRBD1 (5 bases). Germline V CDR1 and CDR2: SGHTA, FQGNSA. Trimming removed 1 base from V and 8 bases from J, with 17 bases in between. This CDR3 comprises 15 residues. The CDR3 bases are TGTGCCAGCAGCTTAGAGCAGGGAATAAAGGGAGGCTACACCTTC. Amino acid sequence: CASSLEQGIKGGYTF.

The genes are TRBV2 and TRBJ1-4; no firm D call. Trimming removed 2 bases at V and 10 bases at J, with 8 bases between. This CDR3 has 12 amino acids. CDR1 SNHLY and CDR2 FYNNEI come from the germline V gene. The CDR3 reads CASSEQDGKLFF. The CDR3 nucleotides are TGTGCCAGCAGTGAACAGGATGGAAAACTGTTTTTT. Looking up the rest from reference TRBV2 and TRBJ1-4 gives the full variable domain: EPEVTQTPSHQVTQMGQEVILRCVPISNHLYFYWYRQILGQKVEFLVSFYNNEISEKSEIFDDQFSVERPDGSNFTLKIRSTKLEDSAMYFCASSEQDGKLFFGSGTQLSVL.

The J gene is TRBJ2-1, the V gene TRBV9; the match to TRBD2 covers 15 bases. V dropped 3 bases and J dropped 3; count of bases not matched to a gene: 10. The germline CDR1 and CDR2 sequences are SGDLS and YYNGEE. This CDR3 comprises 19 residues. The CDR3 coding sequence is TGTGCCAGCAGCGAAGGCGGGAGGGGACTAGCGGGAGGCTACAATGAGCAGTTCTTC. It translates to CASSEGGRGLAGGYNEQFF.

This chain links TRBV29-1 with TRBJ1-6, with 7 bases aligning to TRBD1. The junction had 7 bases not matched to a gene; V was cut back by 5 bases and J by 6 bases. Looked up from germline, CDR1 is SQVTM and CDR2 is ANQGSEA. The CDR3 has 14 residues. CDR3 DNA sequence: TGCAGCGTTCTTGAGCAGGGGGGTAATTCACCCCTCCACTTT. This gives the protein CSVLEQGGNSPLHF.

Written as DNA, the CDR3 is TGCAGCGTAACTACCGGGACAACGAACACTGAAGCTTTCTTT. Protein sequence: CSVTTGTTNTEAFF. J is TRBJ1-1 and V is TRBV29-1; TRBD1 might be the D (6 bases). Trimming took off 6 bases at V and 1 base at J, with 15 bases between the two ends. The germline CDR1 and CDR2 sequences are SQVTM and ANQGSEA. The CDR3 length is 14 residues.

On this clone: The junction differs from germline at one of its ends, possibly a read error. DNA for the CDR3: TGTGCCAGTAGTATGGGCAGGTTTTACTTC. This sequence encodes CASSMGRFYF. This chain joins TRBV19 and TRBJ1-2; D is ambiguous. Germline V gene sequence: CDR1 LNHDA, CDR2 SQIVND (reference sequence). CDR3 length: 10 residues. The full variable domain, with the rest looked up from reference TRBV19 and TRBJ1-2, is DGGITQSPKYLFRKEGQNVTLSCEQNLNHDAMYWYRQDPGQGLRLIYYSQIVNDFQKGDIAEGYSVSREKKESFPLTVTSAQKNPTAFYLCASSMGRFYFGSGTRLTVV.

This clone has a handful of counts. The J gene is TRBJ1-2, the V gene TRBV29-1, with 8 bases lining up with TRBD1. The CDR3 consists of 16 residues. V shed 6 bases and J 7 bases; nucleotides not matched to a gene: 19. CDR1 is SQVTM and CDR2 is ANQGSEA in the germline V gene. For the CDR3, the DNA is TGCAGCGTAGTGGACAGGGCAAGCCGGGTGGGGGCTGGCTACACCTTC. Protein product: CSVVDRASRVGAGYTF.

This rearrangement joins TRBV19 to TRBJ1-6; D might be TRBD1 (6 bases). Trimming took off 6 bases at V and 4 bases at J, with 16 bases between the two ends. The CDR3 totals 16 residues. Looked up from germline, CDR1 is LNHDA and CDR2 is SQIVND (reference sequence). CDR3 in amino acids: CASRKTGTPYNSPLHF. CDR3 sequence (DNA): TGTGCCAGTAGGAAAACCGGGACACCTTATAATTCACCCCTCCACTTT.

The CDR3 loop is CASSQGGLVMNTEAFF. CDR3 coding DNA: TGCGCCAGCAGCCAAGGCGGACTTGTCATGAACACTGAAGCTTTCTTT. This sequence joins TRBV4-1 and TRBJ1-1, with unresolved D. Germline V CDR1 and CDR2: MGHRA, YSYEKL. V lost 1 base and J lost 0, with 12 bases in between. This CDR3 has 16 amino acids.